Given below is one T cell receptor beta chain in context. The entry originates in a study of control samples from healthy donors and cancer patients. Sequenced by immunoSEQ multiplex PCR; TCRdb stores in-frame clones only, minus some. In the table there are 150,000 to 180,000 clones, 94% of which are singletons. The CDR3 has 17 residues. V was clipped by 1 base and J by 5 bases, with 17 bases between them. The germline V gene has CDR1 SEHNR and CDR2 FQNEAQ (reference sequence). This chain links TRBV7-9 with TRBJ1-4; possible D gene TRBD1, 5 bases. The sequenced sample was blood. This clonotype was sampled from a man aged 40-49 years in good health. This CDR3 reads CASSLEVQARGNEKLFF. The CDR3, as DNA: TGTGCCAGCAGCTTAGAGGTCCAGGCCCGGGGGAATGAAAAACTGTTTTTT.